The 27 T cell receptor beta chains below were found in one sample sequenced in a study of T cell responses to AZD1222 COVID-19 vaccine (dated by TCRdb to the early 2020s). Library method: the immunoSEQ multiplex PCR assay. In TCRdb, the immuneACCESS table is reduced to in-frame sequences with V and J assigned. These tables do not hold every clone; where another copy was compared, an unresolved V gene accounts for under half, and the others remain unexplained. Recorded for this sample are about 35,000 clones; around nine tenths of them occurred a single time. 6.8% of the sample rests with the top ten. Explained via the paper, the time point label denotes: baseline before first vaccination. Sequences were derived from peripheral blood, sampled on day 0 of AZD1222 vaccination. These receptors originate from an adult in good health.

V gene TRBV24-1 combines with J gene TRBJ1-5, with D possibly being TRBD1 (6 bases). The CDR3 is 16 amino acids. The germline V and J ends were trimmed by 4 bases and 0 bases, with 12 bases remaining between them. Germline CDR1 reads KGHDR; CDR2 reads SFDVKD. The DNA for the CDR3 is TGTGCCACCAGTGACGGGACACTCTCTAGCAATCAGCCCCAGCATTTT. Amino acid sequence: CATSDGTLSSNQPQHF.

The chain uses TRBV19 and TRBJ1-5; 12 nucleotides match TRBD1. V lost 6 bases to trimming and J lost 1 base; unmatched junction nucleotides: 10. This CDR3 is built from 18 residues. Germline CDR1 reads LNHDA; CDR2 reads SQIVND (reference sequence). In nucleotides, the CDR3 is TGTGCCAGTAGGGCGGGGACAGGGGGCATTCTAAGCAATCAGCCCCAGCATTTT. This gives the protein CASRAGTGGILSNQPQHF.

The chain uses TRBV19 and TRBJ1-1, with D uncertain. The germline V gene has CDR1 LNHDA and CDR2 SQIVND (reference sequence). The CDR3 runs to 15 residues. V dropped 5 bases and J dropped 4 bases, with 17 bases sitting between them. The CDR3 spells CASSSPRAGPTEAFF. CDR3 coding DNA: TGTGCCAGTAGTTCCCCCCGGGCAGGACCCACTGAAGCTTTCTTT.

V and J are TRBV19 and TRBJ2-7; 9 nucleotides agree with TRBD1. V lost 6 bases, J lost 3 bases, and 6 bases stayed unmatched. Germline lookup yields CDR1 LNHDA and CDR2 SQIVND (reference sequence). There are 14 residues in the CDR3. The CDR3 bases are TGTGCCAGTAGCAGACTGGGACAGGGCTACGAGCAGTACTTC. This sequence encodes CASSRLGQGYEQYF.

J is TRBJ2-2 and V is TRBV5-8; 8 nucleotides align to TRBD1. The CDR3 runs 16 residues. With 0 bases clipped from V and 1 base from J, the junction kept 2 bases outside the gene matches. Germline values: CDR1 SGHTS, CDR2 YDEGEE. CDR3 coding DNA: TGTGCCAGCAGCTTGGGGACAGGGAGGAACACCGGGGAGCTGTTTTTT. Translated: CASSLGTGRNTGELFF.

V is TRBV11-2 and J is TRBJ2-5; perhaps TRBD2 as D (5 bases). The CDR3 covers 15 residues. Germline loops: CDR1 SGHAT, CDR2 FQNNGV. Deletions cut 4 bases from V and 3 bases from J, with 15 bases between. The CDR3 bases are TGTGCCAGCAGCTCCGTCCCGGGGTTCAAAGAGACCCAGTACTTC. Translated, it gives CASSSVPGFKETQYF.

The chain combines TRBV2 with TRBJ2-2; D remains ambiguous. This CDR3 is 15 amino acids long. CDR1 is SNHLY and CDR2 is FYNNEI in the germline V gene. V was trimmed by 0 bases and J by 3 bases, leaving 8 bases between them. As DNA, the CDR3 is TGTGCCAGCAGTGAAGCAGCCCGACACACCGGGGAGCTGTTTTTT. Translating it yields CASSEAARHTGELFF.

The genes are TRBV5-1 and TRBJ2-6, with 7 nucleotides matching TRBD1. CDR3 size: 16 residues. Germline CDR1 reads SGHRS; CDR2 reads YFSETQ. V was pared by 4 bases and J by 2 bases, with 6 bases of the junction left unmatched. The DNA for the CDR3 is TGCGCCAGCAGCCGACAGGGCGGTACTGGGGCCAACGTCCTGACTTTC. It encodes CASSRQGGTGANVLTF. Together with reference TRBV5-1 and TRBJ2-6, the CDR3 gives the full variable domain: KAGVTQTPRYLIKTRGQQVTLSCSPISGHRSVSWYQQTPGQGLQFLFEYFSETQRNKGNFPGRFSGRQFSNSRSEMNVSTLELGDSALYLCASSRQGGTGANVLTFGAGSRLTVL.

The CDR3 here is CASRLAATSGGYTF. The CDR3 nucleotides are TGTGCAAGTCGCTTAGCGGCAACTAGTGGGGGCTACACCTTC. The V and J genes are TRBV12-2 and TRBJ1-2. TRBV12-2 is marked as a pseudogene. This CDR3 contains 14 residues.

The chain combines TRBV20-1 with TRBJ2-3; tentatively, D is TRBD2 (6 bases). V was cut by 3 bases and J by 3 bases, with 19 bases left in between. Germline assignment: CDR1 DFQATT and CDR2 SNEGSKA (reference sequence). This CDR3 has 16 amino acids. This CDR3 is CSASAIGVAETDTQYF. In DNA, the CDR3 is TGCAGTGCTAGTGCCATCGGAGTAGCGGAGACAGATACGCAGTATTTT.

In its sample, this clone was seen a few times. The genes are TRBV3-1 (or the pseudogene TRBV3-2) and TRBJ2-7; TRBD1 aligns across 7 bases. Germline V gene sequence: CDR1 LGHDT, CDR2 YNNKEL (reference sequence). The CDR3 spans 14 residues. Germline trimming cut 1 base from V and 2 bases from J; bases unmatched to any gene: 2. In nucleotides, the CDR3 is TGTGCCAGCAGCCAAGGCAGGGGGACCTACGAGCAGTACTTC. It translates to CASSQGRGTYEQYF.

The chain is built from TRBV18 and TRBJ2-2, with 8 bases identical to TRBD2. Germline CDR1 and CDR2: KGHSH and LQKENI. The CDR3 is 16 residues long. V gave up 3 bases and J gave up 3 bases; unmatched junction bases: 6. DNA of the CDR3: TGTGCCAGCTCACCTAGCGGGACTTCTCACACCGGGGAGCTGTTTTTT. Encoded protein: CASSPSGTSHTGELFF. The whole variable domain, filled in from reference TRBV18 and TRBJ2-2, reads NAGVMQNPRHLVRRRGQEARLRCSPMKGHSHVYWYRQLPEEGLKFMVYLQKENIIDESGMPKERFSAEFPKEGPSILRIQQVVRGDSAAYFCASSPSGTSHTGELFFGEGSRLTVL.

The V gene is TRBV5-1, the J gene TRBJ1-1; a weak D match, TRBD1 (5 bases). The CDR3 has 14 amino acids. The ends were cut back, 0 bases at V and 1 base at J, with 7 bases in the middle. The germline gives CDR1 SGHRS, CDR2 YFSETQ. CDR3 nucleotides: TGCGCCAGCAGCTTGGGACAGCGGAACACTGAAGCTTTCTTT. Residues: CASSLGQRNTEAFF. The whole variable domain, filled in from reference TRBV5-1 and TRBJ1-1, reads KAGVTQTPRYLIKTRGQQVTLSCSPISGHRSVSWYQQTPGQGLQFLFEYFSETQRNKGNFPGRFSGRQFSNSRSEMNVSTLELGDSALYLCASSLGQRNTEAFFGQGTRLTVV.

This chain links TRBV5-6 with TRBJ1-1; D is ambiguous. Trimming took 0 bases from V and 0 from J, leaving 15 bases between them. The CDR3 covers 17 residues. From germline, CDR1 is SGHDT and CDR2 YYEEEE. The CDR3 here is CASSLVRESLLNTEAFF. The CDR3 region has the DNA TGTGCCAGCAGCTTGGTCCGGGAATCTCTTCTGAACACTGAAGCTTTCTTT. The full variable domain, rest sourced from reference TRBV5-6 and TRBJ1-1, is DAGVTQSPTHLIKTRGQQVTLRCSPKSGHDTVSWYQQALGQGPQFIFQYYEEEERQRGNFPDRFSGHQFPNYSSELNVNALLLGDSALYLCASSLVRESLLNTEAFFGQGTRLTVV.

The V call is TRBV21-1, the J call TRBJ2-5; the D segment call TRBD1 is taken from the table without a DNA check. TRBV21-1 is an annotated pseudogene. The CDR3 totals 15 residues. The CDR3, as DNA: TGTGCCAGCAGCCCAGGACAGGTAGGAGAAGAGACCCAGTACTTC. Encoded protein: CASSPGQVGEETQYF.

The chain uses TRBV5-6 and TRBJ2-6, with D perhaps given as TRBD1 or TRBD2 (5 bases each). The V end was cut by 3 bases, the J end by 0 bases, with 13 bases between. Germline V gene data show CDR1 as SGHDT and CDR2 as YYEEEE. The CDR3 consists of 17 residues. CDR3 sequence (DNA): TGTGCCAGCAGCTCCTCGGGACCGCCCTCTGGGGCCAACGTCCTGACTTTC. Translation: CASSSSGPPSGANVLTF.

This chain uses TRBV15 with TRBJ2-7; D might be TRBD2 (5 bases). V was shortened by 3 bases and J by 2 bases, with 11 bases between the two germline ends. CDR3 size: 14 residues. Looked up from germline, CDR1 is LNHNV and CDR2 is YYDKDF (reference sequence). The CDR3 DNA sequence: TGTGCCACCAGCAGCTTGGACTTCCCCTACGAGCAGTACTTC. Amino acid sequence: CATSSLDFPYEQYF.

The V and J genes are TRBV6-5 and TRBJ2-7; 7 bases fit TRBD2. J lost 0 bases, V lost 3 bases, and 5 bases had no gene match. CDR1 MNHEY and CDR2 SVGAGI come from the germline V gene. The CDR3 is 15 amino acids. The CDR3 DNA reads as TGTGCCAGCAGTTATTCGGGCGGGAGCTCCTACGAGCAGTACTTC. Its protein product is CASSYSGGSSYEQYF.

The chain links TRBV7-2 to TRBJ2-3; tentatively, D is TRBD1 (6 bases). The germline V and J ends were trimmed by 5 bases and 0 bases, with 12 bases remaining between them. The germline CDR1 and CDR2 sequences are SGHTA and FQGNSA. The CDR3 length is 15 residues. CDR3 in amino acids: CASSTRGGSTDTQYF. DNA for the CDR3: TGTGCCAGCAGCACCAGAGGGGGTAGCACAGATACGCAGTATTTT.

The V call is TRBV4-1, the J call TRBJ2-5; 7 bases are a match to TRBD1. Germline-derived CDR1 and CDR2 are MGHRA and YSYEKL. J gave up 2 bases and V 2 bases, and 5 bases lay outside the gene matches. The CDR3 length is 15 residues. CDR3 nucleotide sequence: TGCGCCAGCAGCCAAAACCCGGGACAGCAAGAGACCCAGTACTTC. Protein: CASSQNPGQQETQYF.

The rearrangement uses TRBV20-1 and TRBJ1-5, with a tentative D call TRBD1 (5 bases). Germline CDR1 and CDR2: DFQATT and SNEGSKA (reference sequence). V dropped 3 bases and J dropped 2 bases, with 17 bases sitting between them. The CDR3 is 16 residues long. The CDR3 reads CSASSYIGEGNQPQHF. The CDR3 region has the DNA TGCAGTGCTAGTTCCTACATAGGGGAAGGCAATCAGCCCCAGCATTTT.

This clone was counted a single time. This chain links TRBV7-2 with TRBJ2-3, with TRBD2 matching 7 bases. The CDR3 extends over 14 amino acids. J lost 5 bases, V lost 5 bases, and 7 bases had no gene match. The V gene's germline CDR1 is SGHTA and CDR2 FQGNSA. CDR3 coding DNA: TGTGCCAGCAGCGCCACCCGGACTAGAGATACGCAGTATTTT. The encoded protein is CASSATRTRDTQYF.

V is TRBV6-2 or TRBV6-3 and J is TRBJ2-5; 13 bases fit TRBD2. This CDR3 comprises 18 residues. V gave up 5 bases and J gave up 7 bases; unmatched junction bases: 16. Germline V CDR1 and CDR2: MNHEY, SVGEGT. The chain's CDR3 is CASSPGTEGLAGIWTQYF. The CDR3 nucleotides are TGTGCCAGCAGTCCAGGGACGGAGGGACTAGCGGGGATATGGACCCAGTACTTC.

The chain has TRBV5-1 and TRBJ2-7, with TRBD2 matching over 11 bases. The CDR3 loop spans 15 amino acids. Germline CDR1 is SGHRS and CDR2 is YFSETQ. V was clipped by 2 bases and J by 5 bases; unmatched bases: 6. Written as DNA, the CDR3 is TGCGCCAGCAGCTTCTATCTAGCGGGAGGAGACGAGCAGTACTTC. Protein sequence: CASSFYLAGGDEQYF. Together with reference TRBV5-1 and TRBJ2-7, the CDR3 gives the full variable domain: KAGVTQTPRYLIKTRGQQVTLSCSPISGHRSVSWYQQTPGQGLQFLFEYFSETQRNKGNFPGRFSGRQFSNSRSEMNVSTLELGDSALYLCASSFYLAGGDEQYFGPGTRLTVT.

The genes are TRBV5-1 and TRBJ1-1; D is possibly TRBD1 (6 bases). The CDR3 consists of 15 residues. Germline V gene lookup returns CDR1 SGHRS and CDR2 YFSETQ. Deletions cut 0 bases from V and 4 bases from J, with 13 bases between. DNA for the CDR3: TGCGCCAGCAGCTTGGAGGGGGGGAGAGGCACTGAAGCTTTCTTT. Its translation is CASSLEGGRGTEAFF.

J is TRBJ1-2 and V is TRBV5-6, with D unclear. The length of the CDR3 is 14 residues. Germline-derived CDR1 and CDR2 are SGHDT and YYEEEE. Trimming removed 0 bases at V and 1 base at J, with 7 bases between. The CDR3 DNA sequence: TGTGCCAGCAGCTTGGACAACCGTAACTATGGCTACACCTTC. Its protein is CASSLDNRNYGYTF.

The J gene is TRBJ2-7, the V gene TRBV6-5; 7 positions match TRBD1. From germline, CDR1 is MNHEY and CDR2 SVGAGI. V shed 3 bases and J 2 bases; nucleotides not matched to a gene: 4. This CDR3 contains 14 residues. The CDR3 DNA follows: TGTGCCAGCAGTTATCGACAGGGTACCTACGAGCAGTACTTC. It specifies CASSYRQGTYEQYF.